A single sample is the source of the 10 T cell receptor beta chains below, sequenced in a study of monozygotic twins with inflammatory bowel disease. TCRdb re-called the 5' RACE reads and shows each CDR3 protein once, DNA omitted. The listing records about 150,000 distinct CDR3 sequences. The sequenced sample consisted of blood. These receptor sequences come from a human donor with ulcerative colitis or Crohn's disease, or a healthy co-twin of an affected twin (not recorded which).

The chain recombines TRBV20-1 with TRBJ1-1; with no DNA, the TCRdb D assignment of TRBD1 cannot be verified. CDR3 length: 15 amino acids. From germline, CDR1 is DFQATT and CDR2 SNEGSKA (reference sequence). The CDR3 here is CSEVEGAVMITEAFF.

This chain joins TRBV14 and TRBJ2-7; absent DNA, TCRdb's TRBD2 call cannot be checked. Germline V gene data show CDR1 as SGHDN and CDR2 as FVKESK. This CDR3 spans 15 amino acids. The CDR3 protein is CASSQEGPAGGEQYF.

The rearrangement uses TRBV20-1 and TRBJ2-1; TCRdb selects TRBD2, and the lack of DNA leaves this call unchecked. The CDR3 spans 14 residues. Looked up from germline, CDR1 is DFQATT and CDR2 is SNEGSKA (reference sequence). Here the CDR3 reads CSAGRGNLYNEQFF.

The chain couples TRBV24-1 to TRBJ2-1; the D gene TCRdb calls, TRBD1, cannot be checked with no DNA. CDR1 and CDR2 (germline): KGHDR, SFDVKD. The CDR3 extends over 15 amino acids. The CDR3 protein is CATSEAPGFGAGQFF.

The gene calls are TRBV20-1 and TRBJ2-3; checking the TCRdb D call of TRBD1 is not possible without DNA. The CDR3 runs to 16 residues. Germline V gene data show CDR1 as DFQATT and CDR2 as SNEGSKA (reference sequence). CDR3 amino acids: CSASRPRTGYTDTQYF.

The gene calls are TRBV20-1 and TRBJ2-7; TCRdb's D gene call, TRBD2, goes unchecked for lack of DNA. Germline V gene lookup returns CDR1 DFQATT and CDR2 SNEGSKA (reference sequence). The CDR3 length is 11 residues. CDR3 amino acids: CSATNGREQYF.

This chain joins TRBV9 and TRBJ2-2; TCRdb's D call, TRBD2, is unchecked because there is no DNA. The CDR3 totals 16 residues. Germline V gene lookup returns CDR1 SGDLS and CDR2 YYNGEE. CDR3: CASSVGGGENTGELFF. Supplemented by reference TRBV9 and TRBJ2-2, the full variable domain reads DSGVTQTPKHLITATGQRVTLRCSPRSGDLSVYWYQQSLDQGLQFLIQYYNGEERAKGNILERFSAQQFPDLHSELNLSSLELGDSALYFCASSVGGGENTGELFFGEGSRLTVL.

The V gene is TRBV28, the J gene TRBJ1-3; the TCRdb call, TRBD1, lacks DNA for checking. The CDR3 sequence is 15 residues long. Germline values: CDR1 MDHEN, CDR2 SYDVKM. The CDR3 reads CASSSEGASGNTIYF.

V and J are TRBV12-3 or TRBV12-4 and TRBJ1-4. The CDR3 extends over 13 amino acids. CDR3 residues: CASVGMANEKLFF.

This chain links TRBV5-1 with TRBJ2-4; TCRdb indicates TRBD1, and absent DNA this call remains unverified. The CDR3 has 14 amino acids. The V gene's germline CDR1 is SGHRS and CDR2 YFSETQ. The CDR3 loop reads CASTTGQAKNIQYF. Using reference TRBV5-1 and TRBJ2-4 for the parts outside the CDR3, the full variable domain is KAGVTQTPRYLIKTRGQQVTLSCSPISGHRSVSWYQQTPGQGLQFLFEYFSETQRNKGNFPGRFSGRQFSNSRSEMNVSTLELGDSALYLCASTTGQAKNIQYFGAGTRLSVL.